This T cell receptor beta chain was sequenced for a study of T cell changes during pregnancy in multiple sclerosis. Profiled with immunoSEQ multiplex PCR; TCRdb holds only in-frame clones, not every one. The data show fewer than 65,000 clones, with around 93% seen just once and about 2% held by the top ten. This clone was counted between two and nine times. Per germline, CDR1 SEHNR and CDR2 FQNEAQ (reference sequence). V was cut by 0 bases and J by 8 bases, with 10 bases left in between. The CDR3 totals 14 residues. The origin of this receptor is a female donor with multiple sclerosis, enrolled in a pregnancy study. The sample here was peripheral blood, taken in the second trimester of pregnancy. This chain links TRBV7-9 with TRBJ1-4; D gene uncertain. The CDR3 here is CASSLAVGTEKLFF. The CDR3 DNA follows: TGTGCCAGCAGCTTAGCGGTGGGCACGGAAAAACTGTTTTTT.